This T cell receptor (beta chain) was sequenced in a study of identical twins. TCRdb fed the 5' RACE reads into MiXCR, producing one record per CDR3 protein. The sample gives approximately 530,000 distinct CDR3 sequences, around 24% of which show up once; more than 0.4% is in the top ten. This clonotype occurred a few times. Antigen specificity is unknown. The CDR3 length is 14 residues. Trimming cost V 6 bases and J 3 bases, with 14 bases left between them. From germline, CDR1 is SGHRS and CDR2 YFSETQ. Study results and limitations: In monozygotic twins, models underestimated the sharing of out-of-frame TCR alpha. Cross-sectional statistical analysis was relied on for the conclusions, without the same donors being followed. Zero-insertion findings could be partly confounded by invariant cells (MAIT and iNKT cells).

These sequences were also reported in another study, on yellow fever vaccine responses in identical twins.

The specimen sequenced was CD4+ T cells sorted from blood. The receptor's source is a woman between 18 and 30 years old in good health. The chain joins TRBV5-1 to TRBJ2-3; D is perhaps TRBD1 or TRBD2 (5 bases each). CDR3 residues: CASTQPGQTDTQYF. CDR3 nucleotides: TGCGCCAGCACCCAACCGGGGCAGACAGATACGCAGTATTTT.